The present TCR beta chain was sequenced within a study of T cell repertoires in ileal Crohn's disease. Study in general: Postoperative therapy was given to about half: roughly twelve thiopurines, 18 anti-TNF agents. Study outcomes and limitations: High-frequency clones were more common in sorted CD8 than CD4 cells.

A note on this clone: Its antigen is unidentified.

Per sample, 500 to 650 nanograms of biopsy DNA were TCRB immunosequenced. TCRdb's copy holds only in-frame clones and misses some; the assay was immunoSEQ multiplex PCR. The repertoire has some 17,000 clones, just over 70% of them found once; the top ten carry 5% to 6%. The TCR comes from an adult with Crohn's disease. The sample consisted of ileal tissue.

This chain's CDR3 is CASSETPSGGETQYF. CDR3 nucleotide sequence: TGTGCCAGCAGTGAAACACCTAGCGGAGGCGAGACCCAGTACTTC. J is TRBJ2-5 and V is TRBV6-1, with 7 bases lining up with TRBD2. The ends lost 2 bases at V and 5 bases at J; junction bases unmatched: 8. Germline-derived CDR1 and CDR2 are MNHNS and SASEGT. CDR3 length equals 15 residues.